This is a list of T cell receptor beta chains from one sample in a study of blood T cell repertoires in COVID-19. TCRdb's copy holds only in-frame clones and misses some; the assay was immunoSEQ multiplex PCR. The sample consists of about 210,000 clones, about 82% of them appearing once. Sequencing input: PBMCs or T cells enriched from blood (not recorded which). These receptors all stem from a man aged 35 to 55 with acute COVID-19. Each CDR3 is given with its conserved first and last residue.

v_gene: TRBV4-1
j_gene: TRBJ1-2
CDR3aa: CASSHDQGWSYGYTF

v_gene: TRBV28
j_gene: TRBJ1-2
CDR3aa: CASSFPGTGGYGYTF

v_gene: TRBV21-1
j_gene: TRBJ1-1
CDR3aa: CASSKTGLMNTEAFF

v_gene: TRBV9
j_gene: TRBJ1-1
CDR3aa: CASSVDRGEAFF

v_gene: TRBV7-6
j_gene: TRBJ2-5
CDR3aa: CASSRAGRSGTTETQYF

v_gene: TRBV7-9
j_gene: TRBJ1-6
CDR3aa: CASRNYEQVSPLHF

v_gene: TRBV7-2
j_gene: TRBJ2-7
CDR3aa: CASSLASGGAYEQYF

v_gene: TRBV7-9
j_gene: TRBJ2-1
CDR3aa: CAIRTSGSSNEQFF

v_gene: TRBV3-1/TRBV3-2
j_gene: TRBJ1-6
CDR3aa: CASSQDSPAPGYNSPLHF

v_gene: TRBV28
j_gene: TRBJ1-2
CDR3aa: CASSYSYGYTF

v_gene: TRBV3-1/TRBV3-2
j_gene: TRBJ2-1
CDR3aa: CASSLRLAGAWQFF

v_gene: TRBV29-1
j_gene: TRBJ1-2
CDR3aa: CSVGQGGSGYTF

v_gene: TRBV10-2
j_gene: TRBJ2-7
CDR3aa: CASSAQGGWEQYF

v_gene: TRBV19
j_gene: TRBJ1-5
CDR3aa: CASSGGAGNQPQHF

v_gene: TRBV5-4
j_gene: TRBJ2-3
CDR3aa: CASSLAERQTGTDTQYF

v_gene: TRBV4-1
j_gene: TRBJ2-7
CDR3aa: CASSQASGSYEQYF

v_gene: TRBV19
j_gene: TRBJ1-5
CDR3aa: CASSIAGVGNQPQHF

v_gene: TRBV4-3
j_gene: TRBJ2-7
CDR3aa: CASSQGQGREQYF

v_gene: TRBV28
j_gene: TRBJ2-3
CDR3aa: CASSLTAGNGDTQYF

v_gene: TRBV6-5
j_gene: TRBJ2-7
CDR3aa: CASSLRDRVGEQYF

v_gene: TRBV7-2
j_gene: TRBJ2-4
CDR3aa: CASSLVRGAGNIQYF

v_gene: TRBV28
j_gene: TRBJ1-1
CDR3aa: CASSSGYRVENTEAFF

v_gene: TRBV19
j_gene: TRBJ2-3
CDR3aa: CASVAGATDTQYF

v_gene: TRBV28
j_gene: TRBJ1-2
CDR3aa: CASRASNYGYTF

v_gene: TRBV6-2/TRBV6-3
j_gene: TRBJ1-4
CDR3aa: CASSYDAAKDATNEKLFF

v_gene: TRBV5-1
j_gene: TRBJ2-4
CDR3aa: CASSLGTSLAKNIQYF

v_gene: TRBV28
j_gene: TRBJ1-2
CDR3aa: CASSFRQYYGYTF

v_gene: TRBV19
j_gene: TRBJ2-3
CDR3aa: CASSIISMDTQYF

v_gene: TRBV5-4
j_gene: TRBJ2-7
CDR3aa: CASSPGGLTYEQYF

v_gene: TRBV27
j_gene: TRBJ2-5
CDR3aa: CASSVGQWETQYF

v_gene: TRBV11-2
j_gene: TRBJ2-3
CDR3aa: CASSRRWGGGTDTQYF

v_gene: TRBV2
j_gene: TRBJ2-2
CDR3aa: CASSGSSGRGTGELFF

v_gene: TRBV12-3/TRBV12-4
j_gene: TRBJ2-1
CDR3aa: CASKLEVGNEQFF

v_gene: TRBV28
j_gene: TRBJ1-2
CDR3aa: CASKTGPYGYTF

v_gene: TRBV5-1
j_gene: TRBJ1-6
CDR3aa: CASKGVLHPSPLHF

v_gene: TRBV6-5
j_gene: TRBJ1-1
CDR3aa: CASRGGQVGTEAFF

v_gene: TRBV7-8
j_gene: TRBJ2-7
CDR3aa: CASSLRAGGLGIYEQYF

v_gene: TRBV12-3/TRBV12-4
j_gene: TRBJ1-2
CDR3aa: CASRPQGADGYTF

v_gene: TRBV7-9
j_gene: TRBJ2-1
CDR3aa: CASSLWHEQFF

v_gene: TRBV5-4
j_gene: TRBJ1-6
CDR3aa: CASSFAGTANSPLHF

v_gene: TRBV20-1
j_gene: TRBJ2-3
CDR3aa: CSASGGRALYTDTQYF

v_gene: TRBV13
j_gene: TRBJ2-3
CDR3aa: CASSLRRTANTDTQYF

v_gene: TRBV6-5
j_gene: TRBJ2-7
CDR3aa: CASRSGTGAYEQYF